This T cell receptor beta chain was obtained from a study of T-cell memory formation after mild COVID-19. Study-level information: Each donor largely had its own TCR clusters.

Study-level findings and limits: In pre-infection memory, a portion of responding clones appeared, which suggested that cross-reactive memory joined. Clones that got smaller from day 15 to 85 had even CD4/CD8, while clones growing later tipped toward CD4+.

UMIs and sample barcodes were carried by the TCR alpha and TCR beta cDNA libraries that 5'RACE produced using constant-segment primers. TCRdb recomputed calls from the 5' RACE reads with MiXCR, one row per CDR3 protein. In the table there are a few hundred thousand distinct CDR3 sequences, around 26% of which are singletons. V gave up 3 bases and J gave up 3 bases, with 15 bases separating them. The CDR3 is 15 residues long. Germline assignment: CDR1 SEHNR and CDR2 FQNEAQ (reference sequence). With regard to this clonotype: What it recognizes is unknown.

This clonotype originated in an adult woman who had mild COVID-19 (a few samples of this study predate the infection). Cell type and time point are not known. V gene TRBV7-9 combines with J gene TRBJ2-7; D possibly matches TRBD1 or TRBD2 (6 bases each). Sequenced: PBMCs or a T cell subset sorted from them (not recorded which). The CDR3 region has the DNA TGTGCCAGCAGCTTTTACGAGGAGGGGGACTACGAGCAGTACTTC. Translation: CASSFYEEGDYEQYF.